The source of this T cell receptor (beta chain) is a study of blood T cells in healthy people across ages. Broader study findings: Versus aged donors, long-lived donors had higher diversity and more naive CD4+ cells.

Primers used in a second PCR of about 7 to 11 cycles were a sample-barcoded 5' primer and a J-beta primer mix. TCRdb passed the 5' RACE reads through MiXCR, listing each CDR3 protein once. The sample has approximately 780,000 distinct CDR3 sequences; around a quarter are singletons. CDR1 and CDR2 from the germline V gene are SQVTM and ANQGSEA. This CDR3 has 14 amino acids. The trim removed 5 bases at V and 5 bases at J, leaving 9 bases unmatched. On this clonotype: The antigen remains undetermined.

The same specimen was also included in a second study, on T cells of mothers and their children.

This rearrangement joins TRBV29-1 to TRBJ2-5; 9 bases map to TRBD2. The receptor was isolated from a boy between 10 and 17 years old in good health. Sequencing input: blood. The chain's CDR3 is CSVIPSGDAETQYF. The CDR3 DNA follows: TGCAGCGTTATTCCTAGCGGGGATGCGGAGACCCAGTACTTC. Complete variable domain (other parts from reference TRBV29-1 and TRBJ2-5): SAVISQKPSRDICQRGTSLTIQCQVDSQVTMMFWYRQQPGQSLTLIATANQGSEATYESGFVIDKFPISRPNLTFSTLTVSNMSPEDSSIYLCSVIPSGDAETQYFGPGTRLLVL.